This T cell receptor (beta chain) was obtained from a study of T-cell memory formation after mild COVID-19. CDR1 MNHEY and CDR2 SVGAGI come from the germline V gene. Trimming left V 0 bases short and J 4 bases short, with 16 bases between. The CDR3 loop spans 16 amino acids. This clonotype was picked up a small number of times. Antigen: not known. Study-wide results and caveats: Within pre-infection memory, some responding clones were found, suggesting cross-reactive memory joined.

Each CDR3 protein is one row after TCRdb ran MiXCR on the 5' RACE reads. The sample includes roughly 600,000 distinct CDR3 sequences, 18% of them seen just once. The sequence was obtained from an adult woman who had mild COVID-19 (a few samples of this study predate the infection). Cell type and time point are not known. Sequencing was carried out using PBMCs or a T cell subset sorted from them (not recorded which). The chain links TRBV6-5 to TRBJ2-7, with D possibly being TRBD1 (6 bases). CDR3 nucleotide sequence: TGTGCCAGCAGTTACTCGGGGCAGGGGAAAATTTACGAGCAGTACTTC. Translated: CASSYSGQGKIYEQYF.